These T cell receptor beta chains were read from a single sample in a study of neoadjuvant nivolumab and ipilimumab in lung cancer. Produced via immunoSEQ multiplex PCR; TCRdb's table is partial and in-frame only. The table has 30,000 to 45,000 clones, 80% to 90% seen once. The material was peripheral blood, obtained before neoadjuvant nivolumab, alone or with ipilimumab. The receptors derive from an adult with non-small cell lung cancer. Each CDR3 is given with its conserved first and last residue. A D gene is named only where the DNA matches it firmly. Clone size, where shown, is once, few, many, or a class for clones that have expanded.

cdr3_aa cdr3_nt j_call clone_size v_call d_call
CASSPLAGGKSEQYF TGTGCCAGCAGCCCCCTAGCGGGAGGCAAGTCGGAGCAGTACTTC TRBJ2-7 NA TRBV11-2 TRBD2
CASSPPSGRAQSSYNEQFF TGTGCCAGCAGCCCTCCTAGCGGGAGGGCCCAGAGCTCCTACAATGAGCAGTTCTTC TRBJ2-1 NA TRBV11-1 TRBD2
CARSLNSADTQYF TGTGCCAGAAGCTTGAACAGTGCAGATACGCAGTATTTT TRBJ2-3 once TRBV5-3 NA
CASSQDWTGNYGYTF TGCGCCAGCAGCCAAGATTGGACAGGGAACTATGGCTACACCTTC TRBJ1-2 NA TRBV4-3 TRBD1
CASSRDQGRDEQYF TGTGCCAGCAGCCGAGACCAGGGAAGGGACGAGCAGTACTTC TRBJ2-7 NA TRBV6-5 NA
CASSQDAQVWNTEAFF TGTGCCAGCAGCCAAGACGCACAGGTTTGGAACACTGAAGCTTTCTTT TRBJ1-1 NA TRBV14 NA
CASSQDQRRTAEAFF TGCGCCAGCAGCCAAGATCAGAGGAGGACGGCTGAAGCTTTCTTT TRBJ1-1 NA TRBV4-1 NA
CASSLEPDRAYGYTF TGTGCCAGCAGCTTGGAACCTGACAGGGCCTATGGCTACACCTTC TRBJ1-2 NA TRBV5-4 TRBD1
CASSWTDRDEQFF TGTGCCAGCAGTTGGACGGATAGGGATGAGCAGTTCTTC TRBJ2-1 NA TRBV6-5 NA
CASSRDRGLETQYF TGTGCCAGCAGCCGGGACAGGGGGCTGGAGACCCAGTACTTC TRBJ2-5 few TRBV7-9 TRBD1
CASTSNGAGIQYF TGTGCCAGCACCTCGAACGGGGCCGGGATCCAGTACTTC TRBJ2-5 NA TRBV11-2 NA
CASSLTRAADGYTF TGTGCCAGCAGCTTAACTCGGGCAGCCGATGGCTACACCTTC TRBJ1-2 NA TRBV11-1 NA
CASRPNRGTGELFF TGTGCCAGCAGACCCAACAGGGGAACCGGGGAGCTGTTTTTT TRBJ2-2 NA TRBV6-1 TRBD1
CASSLGREAADTQYF TGTGCCAGCAGCTTAGGACGGGAGGCCGCAGATACGCAGTATTTT TRBJ2-3 NA TRBV11-3 TRBD2